The 23 T cell receptor beta chains below come from one sample, sequenced in a study of OX40 agonist ivuxolimab in advanced cancers. Data came from immunoSEQ multiplex PCR; TCRdb stores just in-frame clones and leaves some out. The table lists 45,000 to 50,000 clones, 80% to 85% of them singletons, with around 7% in the top ten. Sequenced here: CD4+ or CD8+ T cells sorted from blood, sampled in a trial of the OX40 agonist ivuxolimab. The receptors here all came from an adult with an advanced solid tumor such as melanoma, head and neck, liver or kidney cancer.

The sample holds one count of this clone. A read error may produce the germline difference seen at one junction end. The chain couples TRBV11-2 to TRBJ2-1; D gene ambiguous. The CDR3 contains 15 residues. CDR1 and CDR2 from the germline V gene are SGHAT and FQNNGV. CDR3: CASSLAPQSYNEQFF. As DNA, the CDR3 is TGTGCCAGCAGTTTAGCCCCCCAATCCTACAATGAGCAGTTCTTC.

The chain combines TRBV7-9 with TRBJ2-5, with 14 bases matching TRBD2. The ends lost 2 bases at V and 5 bases at J; junction bases unmatched: 13. CDR1 and CDR2 (germline): SEHNR, FQNEAQ (reference sequence). The CDR3 sequence is 19 residues long. The CDR3 spells CASSLMGLAGAGPSETQYF. The CDR3 DNA reads as TGTGCCAGCAGCTTAATGGGACTAGCGGGGGCCGGGCCCTCGGAGACCCAGTACTTC. The full variable domain, completed using reference TRBV7-9 and TRBJ2-5, is DTGVSQNPRHKITKRGQNVTFRCDPISEHNRLYWYRQTLGQGPEFLTYFQNEAQLEKSRLLSDRFSAERPKGSFSTLEIQRTEQGDSAMYLCASSLMGLAGAGPSETQYFGPGTRLLVL.

CDR3 protein: CSAAPRGTDTQYF. In DNA form, the CDR3 reads TGCAGCGCTGCACCAAGGGGAACAGATACGCAGTATTTT. The rearrangement links TRBV29-1 to TRBJ2-3; D possibly corresponds to TRBD1 (5 bases). This CDR3 contains 13 residues. V lost 7 bases and J 3 bases, leaving 14 bases between the germline ends. The V gene's germline CDR1 is SQVTM and CDR2 ANQGSEA.

The rearrangement joins TRBV9 to TRBJ2-4, with 8 bases matching TRBD1. J gave up 11 bases and V 4 bases, and 11 bases lay outside the gene matches. In germline, CDR1 is SGDLS, CDR2 YYNGEE. This CDR3 is 14 amino acids long. DNA for the CDR3: TGTGCCAGCAGCCCCCAGGGGGCTTGGGGATTTCAGTACTTC. Its translation: CASSPQGAWGFQYF.

The V gene is TRBV4-2, the J gene TRBJ2-3; no reliable D call. The V gene's germline CDR1 is LGHNA and CDR2 YNFKEQ. The CDR3 spans 13 residues. The V and J ends lost 4 bases and 6 bases respectively, with 11 bases between them. CDR3 nucleotide sequence: TGTGCCAGCAGCCCCCCTGGAACGGATACGCAGTATTTT. The encoded protein is CASSPPGTDTQYF.

The J gene is TRBJ2-7, the V gene TRBV10-2; D unclear. This CDR3 has 12 residues. Germline lookup yields CDR1 WSHSY and CDR2 SAAADI. Trimming took off 10 bases at V and 0 bases at J, with 10 bases between the two ends. In nucleotides, the CDR3 is TGCGCCACTCAGACACTCTCCTACGAGCAGTACTTC. Its translation is CATQTLSYEQYF.

J is TRBJ2-7 and V is TRBV30; 12 bases match TRBD2. The germline V gene encodes CDR1 GTSNPN and CDR2 SVGIG (reference sequence). CDR3 length: 14 residues. The ends lost 4 bases at V and 2 bases at J; junction bases unmatched: 3. The CDR3 nucleotides are TGTGCCTGGACTAGCGGGAGGGCCACCTACGAGCAGTACTTC. Its protein is CAWTSGRATYEQYF.

The chain uses TRBV21-1 and TRBJ1-3. TRBV21-1 is assigned pseudogene status. The CDR3 is 14 amino acids. CDR3 residues: CASSKVEAGNTIYF. In DNA form, the CDR3 reads TGTGCCAGCAGCAAAGTTGAGGCTGGAAACACCATATATTTT.

This clone turned up a few times. The gene calls are TRBV4-1 and TRBJ2-7; 8 bases fit TRBD1. Looked up from germline, CDR1 is MGHRA and CDR2 is YSYEKL. J was trimmed by 4 bases and V by 4 bases; bases with no gene match: 9. The CDR3 consists of 15 residues. CDR3: CASSLKTGETYEQYF. The CDR3 nucleotides read TGCGCCAGCAGCCTAAAGACAGGGGAAACGTACGAGCAGTACTTC.

The J gene is TRBJ2-7, the V gene TRBV19, with D maybe TRBD2 (6 bases). The CDR3 is 15 amino acids. Germline loops: CDR1 LNHDA, CDR2 SQIVND (reference sequence). Trimming cost V 6 bases and J 2 bases, with 17 bases left between them. The CDR3 bases are TGTGCCAGTAGGTCGTCTGCGGGGCCCACCTACGAGCAGTACTTC. Translated, it gives CASRSSAGPTYEQYF.

This clone showed up just once. This chain connects TRBV7-9 to TRBJ2-7, with unresolved D. This CDR3 has 12 residues. In germline, CDR1 is SEHNR, CDR2 FQNEAQ (reference sequence). Trimming removed 1 base from V and 4 bases from J, with 5 bases in between. The CDR3 is CASSLELYEQYF. In DNA, the CDR3 is TGTGCCAGCAGCTTAGAGTTATACGAGCAGTACTTC.

The gene calls are TRBV5-1 and TRBJ2-3, with TRBD2 matching over 7 bases. Germline lookup yields CDR1 SGHRS and CDR2 YFSETQ. The CDR3 length is 16 residues. V lost 1 base to trimming and J lost 2 bases; unmatched junction nucleotides: 7. The CDR3, as DNA: TGCGCCAGCAGCTTGCAACCTAGCGGCAACACAGATACGCAGTATTTT. This translates into CASSLQPSGNTDTQYF.

This rearrangement joins TRBV20-1 to TRBJ1-4; no definite D call. This CDR3 contains 11 residues. Germline loops: CDR1 DFQATT, CDR2 SNEGSKA (reference sequence). V lost 3 bases, J lost 8 bases, and 7 bases lay in between. CDR3 sequence (DNA): TGCAGTGCTAGTGTTGGGGAAAAACTGTTTTTT. It is translated as CSASVGEKLFF.

The chain couples TRBV5-1 to TRBJ2-1; D not certain. V shed 1 base and J shed 5 bases, with 4 bases lying between them. CDR3 size: 12 residues. Per the germline V gene, CDR1 is SGHRS and CDR2 is YFSETQ. DNA for the CDR3: TGCGCCAGCAGCTTGATAGACAATGAGCAGTTCTTC. Translating it yields CASSLIDNEQFF.

This chain links TRBV5-7 with TRBJ1-2; D unclear. TRBV5-7 is recorded as an ORF, its role being uncertain. Between the trimmed V and J ends, which lost 4 bases and 4 bases, there was a span of 11 bases. The CDR3 is 13 residues long. The CDR3 DNA is TGTGCCAGCAGCCTCATTGGGGTCTATGGCTACACCTTC. It encodes CASSLIGVYGYTF.

This clone was detected a few times. The V gene is TRBV19, the J gene TRBJ2-3; D gene unclear. CDR3 size: 16 residues. V was cut by 3 bases and J by 4 bases, with 17 bases left in between. The germline V gene has CDR1 LNHDA and CDR2 SQIVND (reference sequence). The DNA for the CDR3 is TGTGCCAGTAGTATTGTCTTTCCCCCAGGTGCAGATACGCAGTATTTT. Its protein product is CASSIVFPPGADTQYF.

The chain joins TRBV10-1 to TRBJ1-5; D is uncertain. Germline CDR1 reads WNHNN; CDR2 reads SYGVQD (reference sequence). This CDR3 region has 12 residues. With 8 bases removed from V and 0 bases from J, the gap between germline ends came to 5 bases. The CDR3 DNA is TGCGCCAGCGGGGATAGCAATCAGCCCCAGCATTTT. This gives the protein CASGDSNQPQHF.

By share of the sample, this clone is medium-sized. The V call is TRBV23-1, the J call TRBJ2-7, with D unclear. TRBV23-1 is annotated as an ORF whose role is uncertain. V lost 9 bases, J lost 1 base, and 16 bases lay in between. The CDR3 consists of 14 residues. This CDR3 reads CARGWPGRSYEQYF. The CDR3 DNA sequence: TGCGCCAGGGGGTGGCCGGGCAGATCCTACGAGCAGTACTTC.

J is TRBJ2-4 and V is TRBV5-5; D ambiguous. V lost 0 bases and J 0 bases, leaving 13 bases between the germline ends. Germline V lookup: CDR1 SGHKS, CDR2 YYEKEE (reference sequence). The CDR3 covers 17 residues. CDR3 amino acids: CASSLALGVLAKNIQYF. DNA of the CDR3: TGTGCCAGCAGCTTGGCCTTGGGTGTTCTAGCCAAAAACATTCAGTACTTC.

This chain connects TRBV9 to TRBJ2-3, with TRBD2 identical over 12 bases. The length of the CDR3 is 16 residues. Germline CDR1 reads SGDLS; CDR2 reads YYNGEE. V trimming: 4 bases; J trimming: 4 bases; junction bases outside the gene matches: 7. As DNA, the CDR3 is TGTGCCAGCAGCTTGTGGACTAGCGGGAAATCAGATACGCAGTATTTT. Its protein is CASSLWTSGKSDTQYF.

This chain joins TRBV6-5 and TRBJ2-5; D is unclear. Trimming took off 2 bases at V and 0 bases at J, with 7 bases between the two ends. The CDR3 is 14 amino acids. Germline V gene sequence: CDR1 MNHEY, CDR2 SVGAGI. The CDR3 DNA sequence: TGTGCCAGCAGTTACAACTATGACCAAGAGACCCAGTACTTC. This codes for CASSYNYDQETQYF.

Only one count was recorded for this clone. The chain couples TRBV5-4 to TRBJ1-2; tentative D call: TRBD1 (5 bases). V was clipped by 4 bases and J by 5 bases, with 15 bases between them. CDR3 length equals 14 residues. CDR1 SGHNT and CDR2 YYREEE come from the germline V gene (reference sequence). CDR3 sequence (DNA): TGTGCCAGCAGCATCGAGGGACGGTTTTATGGCTACACCTTC. As protein: CASSIEGRFYGYTF.

CDR3 sequence: CASSDRGFGYTF. In DNA form, the CDR3 reads TGTGCCAGCTCGGACAGGGGTTTTGGCTACACCTTC. This chain joins TRBV6-6 and TRBJ1-2, with TRBD1 identical over 9 bases. The CDR3 extends over 12 amino acids. The V segment lost 8 bases and the J segment 7 bases; nucleotides outside the gene matches: 5. The germline V gene encodes CDR1 MNHNY and CDR2 SVGAGI (reference sequence).